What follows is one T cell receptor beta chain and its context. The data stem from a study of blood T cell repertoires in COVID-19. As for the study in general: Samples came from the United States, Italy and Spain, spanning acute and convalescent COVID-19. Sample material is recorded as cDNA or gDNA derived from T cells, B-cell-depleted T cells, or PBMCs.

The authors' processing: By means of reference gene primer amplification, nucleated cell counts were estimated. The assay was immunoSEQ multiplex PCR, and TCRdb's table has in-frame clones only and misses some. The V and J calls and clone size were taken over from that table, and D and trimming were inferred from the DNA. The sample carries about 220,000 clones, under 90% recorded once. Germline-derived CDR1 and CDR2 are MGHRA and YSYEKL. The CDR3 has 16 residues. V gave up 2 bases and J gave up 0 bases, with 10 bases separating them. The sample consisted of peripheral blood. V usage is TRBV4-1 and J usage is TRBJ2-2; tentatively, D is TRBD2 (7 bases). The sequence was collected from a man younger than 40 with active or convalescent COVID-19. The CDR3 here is CASSQPGGSNTGELFF. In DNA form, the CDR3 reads TGCGCCAGCAGCCAACCGGGGGGCTCGAACACCGGGGAGCTGTTTTTT.